These 19 T cell receptor beta chains share one sample of origin, sequenced in a study of T cell changes during pregnancy in multiple sclerosis (dated by TCRdb to about 2019). The library was made by the immunoSEQ multiplex PCR assay. This is the immuneACCESS table as TCRdb keeps it, with only in-frame sequences that have V and J called. A part of the clones is gone; compared with another copy, unresolved V genes explain less than half, and the rest is unexplained. Across this sample there are under 25,000 clones, with around nine tenths seen only once. The ten biggest clones cover about 13% of the sample. Sample: CD8+ T cells from peripheral blood mononuclear cells, taken in the first trimester of pregnancy. Receptors were obtained from a female donor in good health, enrolled as a control in a pregnancy study.

The chain uses TRBV27 and TRBJ2-1; 9 bases line up with TRBD1. CDR3 length: 16 amino acids. The ends lost 6 bases at V and 6 bases at J; junction bases unmatched: 12. Germline assignment: CDR1 MNHEY and CDR2 SMNVEV (reference sequence). The CDR3 DNA reads TGTGCCAGCAGCCTGCTCCCGGGACAGGGCACCAATGAGCAGTTCTTC. Translating it yields CASSLLPGQGTNEQFF.

CDR3 protein: CASSQEAETSGTDTQYF. The CDR3 DNA follows: TGCGCCAGCAGCCAAGAGGCCGAGACTAGCGGAACAGATACGCAGTATTTT. The genes are TRBV4-3 and TRBJ2-3; 9 nucleotides align to TRBD2. The CDR3 spans 17 residues. The V and J ends lost 0 bases and 3 bases, in that order; junction bases with no gene match: 7. Germline V gives CDR1 LGHNA, CDR2 YSLEER.

The CDR3 loop reads CASSSRDRELSNEKLFF. The CDR3 DNA reads TGTGCCAGCAGCTCCCGGGACAGGGAACTATCTAATGAAAAACTGTTTTTT. The chain combines TRBV9 with TRBJ1-4; 9 bases match TRBD1. The CDR3 is 17 amino acids. The V gene's germline CDR1 is SGDLS and CDR2 YYNGEE. V was pared by 4 bases and J by 3 bases, with 10 bases of the junction left unmatched.

This clone has a single count. This rearrangement joins TRBV2 to TRBJ2-3; no clear D gene. Trimming removed 10 bases at V and 4 bases at J, with 6 bases between. The germline gives CDR1 SNHLY, CDR2 FYNNEI. This CDR3 spans 10 amino acids. CDR3 residues: CAIQSDTQYF. CDR3 sequence (DNA): TGTGCCATTCAGTCAGATACGCAGTATTTT.

V usage is TRBV7-8 and J usage is TRBJ2-7; TRBD2 matches 14 bases. Germline V gives CDR1 SGHVS, CDR2 FQNEAQ. The CDR3 consists of 21 residues. J was trimmed by 3 bases and V by 2 bases; bases with no gene match: 18. The CDR3 DNA follows: TGTGCCAGCAGCTTACCTAAAACCGGGACTAGCGGGGGAGCTACCTTCTACGAGCAGTACTTC. Its translation is CASSLPKTGTSGGATFYEQYF.

The chain couples TRBV4-3 to TRBJ1-5, with a weak D call TRBD1 (5 bases). The CDR3 consists of 16 residues. The V gene's germline CDR1 is LGHNA and CDR2 YSLEER. The V gene lost 4 bases and the J gene lost 6 bases, with 19 bases spanning the gap. Written as DNA, the CDR3 is TGCGCCAGCAGCCTCTCTTGGGGGGGGGAAGGTCAGCCCCAGCATTTT. It translates to CASSLSWGGEGQPQHF.

The chain is built from TRBV19 and TRBJ1-4; the D gene is possibly TRBD1 (6 bases). With 5 bases removed from V and 12 bases from J, the gap between germline ends came to 25 bases. The V gene's germline CDR1 is LNHDA and CDR2 SQIVND (reference sequence). The CDR3 is 16 residues long. CDR3 sequence (DNA): TGTGCCAGTAGTGTACGAGGGGGGGAATTAATTGGGGAACTGTTTTTT. As protein: CASSVRGGELIGELFF.

CDR3 bases: TGTGCCAGCAGCTTAGATTGGGCGGGAGGGCCCACAGATACGCAGTATTTT. This gives the protein CASSLDWAGGPTDTQYF. The chain joins TRBV7-2 to TRBJ2-3; 9 nucleotides line up with TRBD2. The germline gives CDR1 SGHTA, CDR2 FQGNSA. With 1 base clipped from V and 2 bases from J, the junction kept 7 bases outside the gene matches. The CDR3 loop spans 17 amino acids.

The chain uses TRBV7-8 and TRBJ1-5; the D gene is possibly TRBD1 (5 bases). The V and J ends lost 8 bases and 4 bases respectively, with 15 bases between them. Germline V gene data show CDR1 as SGHVS and CDR2 as FQNEAQ. CDR3 length: 14 residues. The DNA for the CDR3 is TGTGCCAGCTCCCCCCTCCGGGGGAATCAGCCCCAGCATTTT. This codes for CASSPLRGNQPQHF.

This clone was recorded only once. The J gene is TRBJ2-1, the V gene TRBV9; the D gene is possibly TRBD2 (5 bases). Trimming shortened V by 3 bases and J by 4 bases, and 14 bases separated the two germline ends. CDR1 and CDR2 from the germline V gene are SGDLS and YYNGEE. This CDR3 has 15 amino acids. CDR3 bases: TGTGCCAGCAGCGGCCTCGAGCGGAGTTACAATGAGCAGTTCTTC. Encoded protein: CASSGLERSYNEQFF. Using reference TRBV9 and TRBJ2-1 for the parts outside the CDR3, the full variable domain is DSGVTQTPKHLITATGQRVTLRCSPRSGDLSVYWYQQSLDQGLQFLIQYYNGEERAKGNILERFSAQQFPDLHSELNLSSLELGDSALYFCASSGLERSYNEQFFGPGTRLTVL.

The sample holds a few counts of this clone. In DNA form, the CDR3 reads TGTGCCAGCAGTGCCGGACAGCTAGCCAAAAACATTCAGTACTTC. Encoded protein: CASSAGQLAKNIQYF. The chain combines TRBV27 with TRBJ2-4; the D gene is possibly TRBD1 (6 bases). V was clipped by 5 bases and J by 0 bases, with 11 bases between them. Germline CDR1 and CDR2: MNHEY and SMNVEV (reference sequence). The CDR3 is 15 residues long.

The genes are TRBV19 and TRBJ1-5; maybe TRBD1 (5 bases). Trimming took 3 bases from V and 8 from J, leaving 11 bases between them. In germline, CDR1 is LNHDA, CDR2 SQIVND (reference sequence). The CDR3 is 13 amino acids. CDR3 protein: CASSIPGGEPQHF. The CDR3 coding sequence is TGTGCCAGTAGTATTCCGGGGGGGGAGCCCCAGCATTTT.

The chain joins TRBV19 to TRBJ2-7; 9 bases match TRBD1. The CDR3 sequence is 15 residues long. V gave up 4 bases and J gave up 6 bases; unmatched junction bases: 10. Germline CDR1 reads LNHDA; CDR2 reads SQIVND (reference sequence). As DNA, the CDR3 is TGTGCCAGTAGTACCGCACAGGGGGCGCGGGGCGAGCAGTACTTC. This sequence encodes CASSTAQGARGEQYF.

Written as DNA, the CDR3 is TGTGCCAGCAGCTTAGGGGCAGGGGGCGGCACTGAAGCTTTCTTT. Encoded protein: CASSLGAGGGTEAFF. V and J are TRBV7-6 and TRBJ1-1, with TRBD1 matching over 8 bases. Germline trimming cut 1 base from V and 4 bases from J; bases unmatched to any gene: 5. CDR1 and CDR2 from the germline V gene are SGHVS and FNYEAQ. The CDR3 is 15 residues long.

The chain has TRBV5-1 and TRBJ2-7, with D perhaps matching TRBD2 (5 bases). The CDR3 consists of 18 residues. Trimming took 0 bases from V and 3 from J, leaving 22 bases between them. Per germline, CDR1 SGHRS and CDR2 YFSETQ. The CDR3 sequence: CASSLGTYSRGPFYEQYF. The CDR3, as DNA: TGCGCCAGCAGCTTGGGAACGTACTCCCGGGGTCCCTTCTACGAGCAGTACTTC. Full variable domain (remainder filled in from reference TRBV5-1 and TRBJ2-7): KAGVTQTPRYLIKTRGQQVTLSCSPISGHRSVSWYQQTPGQGLQFLFEYFSETQRNKGNFPGRFSGRQFSNSRSEMNVSTLELGDSALYLCASSLGTYSRGPFYEQYFGPGTRLTVT.

This chain connects TRBV5-1 to TRBJ2-1; 7 nucleotides align to TRBD2. V dropped 7 bases and J dropped 3; count of bases not matched to a gene: 13. This CDR3 spans 16 amino acids. CDR1 SGHRS and CDR2 YFSETQ come from the germline V gene. The CDR3 sequence: CASRRPGGSYYNEQFF. For the CDR3, the DNA is TGCGCCAGCCGCCGCCCGGGCGGGAGCTACTACAATGAGCAGTTCTTC.

Here the CDR3 reads CSVERGRNSYNEQFF. In DNA, the CDR3 is TGCAGCGTTGAAAGGGGGAGAAACTCCTACAATGAGCAGTTCTTC. The V and J genes are TRBV29-1 and TRBJ2-1, with a tentative D call TRBD1 (6 bases). With 2 bases removed from V and 0 bases from J, the gap between germline ends came to 11 bases. This CDR3 has 15 amino acids. Germline CDR1 is SQVTM and CDR2 is ANQGSEA.

The DNA for the CDR3 is TGTGCCAGCAGTCAACTAGCAACCGATACGCAGTATTTT. This encodes CASSQLATDTQYF. The chain links TRBV6-5 to TRBJ2-3; D is possibly TRBD2 (6 bases). The CDR3 spans 13 residues. V lost 5 bases and J 6 bases, leaving 12 bases between the germline ends. Germline CDR1 is MNHEY and CDR2 is SVGAGI.

The chain uses TRBV7-9 and TRBJ2-1; possible D gene TRBD2, 6 bases. Germline CDR1 SEHNR, CDR2 FQNEAQ (reference sequence). The ends were cut back, 5 bases at V and 0 bases at J, with 11 bases in the middle. This CDR3 has 15 residues. The CDR3 sequence is CASSPRGSSYNEQFF. In nucleotides, the CDR3 is TGTGCCAGCAGCCCTCGGGGGAGCTCCTACAATGAGCAGTTCTTC.